One sample yielded the 24 T cell receptor beta chains listed below, sequenced in a study of T cells expressing NK-cell markers. Using the 5' RACE reads, TCRdb records one entry per CDR3 protein without DNA. This sample's table reports about 260,000 distinct CDR3 sequences. Sequencing input: blood T cells: a sorted CD56 or NKG2C T cell subset, CD4+ or CD8+ T cells, or bulk PBMC T cells (not recorded which). The receptors originated from a man between 18 and 35 years old in good health.

This chain joins TRBV12-3 or TRBV12-4 and TRBJ2-1; TCRdb selects TRBD2, and the lack of DNA leaves this call unchecked. This CDR3 region has 17 residues. The CDR3 loop is CASSPSSGSTSYNEQFF.

V and J are TRBV6-2 or TRBV6-3 and TRBJ2-2; TCRdb indicates TRBD2, and absent DNA this call remains unverified. CDR1 is MNHEY and CDR2 is SVGEGT in the germline V gene. The CDR3 is 19 amino acids. The CDR3 here is CASSYYGTSGTRSTGELFF.

This sequence joins TRBV6-2 or TRBV6-3 and TRBJ2-3; TCRdb's D call, TRBD1, is unchecked because there is no DNA. This CDR3 has 16 amino acids. CDR1 is MNHEY and CDR2 is SVGEGT in the germline V gene. The CDR3 spells CASSVPGGRSTDTQYF.

The CDR3 is CARGEAGSPKNTGELFF. The rearrangement uses TRBV10-1 and TRBJ2-2; TCRdb calls TRBD1, which cannot be checked without DNA. The CDR3 spans 17 residues. Germline CDR1 WNHNN, CDR2 SYGVQD (reference sequence).

This chain uses TRBV7-6 with TRBJ2-3; the TRBD1 assignment by TCRdb is unverifiable without DNA. Germline lookup yields CDR1 SGHVS and CDR2 FNYEAQ. There are 15 residues in the CDR3. Here the CDR3 reads CASSPRSGNTDTQYF.

The V call is TRBV7-6, the J call TRBJ2-2; the TCRdb call, TRBD2, lacks DNA for checking. Germline CDR1 reads SGHVS; CDR2 reads FNYEAQ. The length of the CDR3 is 17 residues. The CDR3: CASSLLSRGLNTGELFF.

The chain joins TRBV25-1 to TRBJ2-7; with no DNA, the TCRdb D assignment of TRBD2 cannot be verified. Germline CDR1 reads MGHDK; CDR2 reads SYGVNS. This CDR3 comprises 15 residues. The CDR3 sequence is CASSPRRDSGYEQYF.

The J gene is TRBJ2-1, the V gene TRBV6-2 or TRBV6-3; no DNA is available, so the TRBD2 call from TCRdb remains unchecked. Germline CDR1 and CDR2: MNHEY and SVGEGT. CDR3 length: 13 amino acids. The chain's CDR3 is CASSYLAGNEQFF.

The V call is TRBV14, the J call TRBJ1-6. Germline assignment: CDR1 SGHDN and CDR2 FVKESK. The CDR3 runs 14 residues. CDR3 amino acids: CASSQSGRNSPLHF.

The V gene is TRBV4-3, the J gene TRBJ2-7; with no DNA, the TCRdb D assignment of TRBD1 cannot be verified. CDR3 size: 15 residues. Per germline, CDR1 LGHNA and CDR2 YSLEER. CDR3 sequence: CASSQEGNRAYEQYF.

The V and J genes are TRBV4-3 and TRBJ2-2. This CDR3 region has 15 residues. CDR1 and CDR2 (germline): LGHNA, YSLEER. The CDR3 is CASSQDVIRVGELFF.

The V call is TRBV27, the J call TRBJ2-1; lacking DNA, the TRBD1 call made by TCRdb goes unchecked. Germline CDR1 MNHEY, CDR2 SMNVEV (reference sequence). This CDR3 spans 16 amino acids. This chain's CDR3 is CASRSPAGPGVGEQFF.

The V gene is TRBV29-1, the J gene TRBJ2-1; the D call from TCRdb, TRBD2, cannot be confirmed without DNA. The CDR3 covers 14 residues. Germline V gives CDR1 SQVTM, CDR2 ANQGSEA. The CDR3 loop reads CSVKTSGSHNEQFF.

The chain recombines TRBV5-1 with TRBJ1-4. Germline values: CDR1 SGHRS, CDR2 YFSETQ. The CDR3 is made up of 15 amino acids. The CDR3 spells CASSLQSATNEKLFF.

The chain has TRBV24-1 and TRBJ2-1; TCRdb indicates TRBD1, and absent DNA this call remains unverified. Germline assignment: CDR1 KGHDR and CDR2 SFDVKD. This CDR3 has 12 amino acids. CDR3 protein: CATGSDSRGQFF.

This chain links TRBV15 with TRBJ2-1; as DNA is missing, the TRBD2 call by TCRdb cannot be tested. This CDR3 comprises 15 residues. Germline CDR1 is LNHNV and CDR2 is YYDKDF (reference sequence). The CDR3 region is CATSPLAGGPHEQFF.

This chain links TRBV20-1 with TRBJ2-3; TCRdb picks TRBD1, but there is no DNA to check that call. Germline V gene data show CDR1 as DFQATT and CDR2 as SNEGSKA (reference sequence). The CDR3 is made up of 13 amino acids. This chain's CDR3 is CSVRRGRLDTQYF.

The V and J genes are TRBV6-1 and TRBJ1-2. The germline CDR1 and CDR2 sequences are MNHNS and SASEGT. The CDR3 has 12 amino acids. CDR3 residues: CASSALNYGYTF.

This sequence joins TRBV7-9 and TRBJ2-7; the TCRdb D gene call, TRBD1, has no DNA to confirm it. The germline CDR1 and CDR2 sequences are SEHNR and FQNEAQ (reference sequence). This CDR3 is 14 amino acids long. Here the CDR3 reads CASSFTGGSYEQYF.

The J gene is TRBJ2-5, the V gene TRBV11-1; TCRdb picks TRBD2, but there is no DNA to check that call. Germline V CDR1 and CDR2: SGHAT, FQDESV (reference sequence). The CDR3 spans 18 residues. The CDR3 sequence: CASSSGRAGGRRQETQYF.

J is TRBJ2-1 and V is TRBV20-1; there is no DNA to check the TCRdb D call of TRBD2. This CDR3 contains 16 residues. The V gene's germline CDR1 is DFQATT and CDR2 SNEGSKA (reference sequence). CDR3 protein: CSAREPLAGPYNEQFF.

This rearrangement joins TRBV5-4 to TRBJ2-5. The CDR3 length is 15 residues. Germline CDR1 reads SGHNT; CDR2 reads YYREEE (reference sequence). The CDR3 here is CASSTQGLVQETQYF.

The chain links TRBV10-3 to TRBJ2-2; TCRdb outputs TRBD2, but without DNA this stays unchecked. The CDR3 covers 14 residues. Per the germline V gene, CDR1 is ENHRY and CDR2 is SYGVKD. CDR3 sequence: CATTGTSVTGELFF.

This chain links TRBV29-1 with TRBJ2-5; TCRdb returns TRBD1, unconfirmable since there is no DNA. This CDR3 is 13 amino acids long. The germline CDR1 and CDR2 sequences are SQVTM and ANQGSEA. This chain's CDR3 is CSSRGGLQETQYF.